The next 15 T cell receptor beta chains were all read from a single sample in a study of immune heterogeneity within non-small cell lung tumors. TCRs were amplified from approximately 600 ng gDNA of bulk tumor per sample. Taken during surgery, several biopsies per primary tumor were spaced as far apart as possible within the tumor mass. Samples came from untreated patients having curative surgery for newly diagnosed non-small cell lung cancer. TCR beta CDR3 was amplified by multiplex PCR using 32 V and 13 J primers. From the multiplex PCR reads, TCRdb called clonotypes with MiXCR, one entry per CDR3 protein. The sample consists of some 9,300 distinct CDR3 sequences, 30% to 35% of them appearing once. Sequenced material: lung tumor tissue. Source of these receptors: a man in his fifties or sixties with non-small cell lung cancer.

This clonotype was picked up many times. The V call is TRBV7-2, the J call TRBJ2-7; D unresolved. This CDR3 region has 12 residues. The germline CDR1 and CDR2 sequences are SGHTA and FQGNSA. Trimming removed 1 base at V and 7 bases at J, with 8 bases between. The CDR3 DNA reads as TGTGCCAGCAGCTTAGTCTTAGCAGAGCAGTACTTC. Translation gives CASSLVLAEQYF. Supplemented by reference TRBV7-2 and TRBJ2-7, the full variable domain reads GAGVSQSPSNKVTEKGKDVELRCDPISGHTALYWYRQSLGQGLEFLIYFQGNSAPDKSGLPSDRFSAERTGGSVSTLTIQRTQQEDSAVYLCASSLVLAEQYFGPGTRLTVT.

This clonotype is classed as medium-sized (0.01 to 0.1%). The chain recombines TRBV6-1 with TRBJ2-7; D is perhaps TRBD2 (5 bases). In germline, CDR1 is MNHNS, CDR2 SASEGT. V lost 5 bases to trimming and J lost 7 bases, with 18 bases between them. This CDR3 comprises 14 residues. In DNA form, the CDR3 reads TGTGCCAGCAGTTACGAACGGAGGTACTTGGAGCAGTACTTC. Protein: CASSYERRYLEQYF.

With regard to this clonotype: One junction end disagrees with the germline gene, perhaps due to a read error. The chain combines TRBV2 with TRBJ2-1, with D hard to call. Germline V gene sequence: CDR1 SNHLY, CDR2 FYNNEI. This CDR3 contains 16 residues. CDR3 amino acids: CASRAADQRRANERFF. CDR3 nucleotides: TGTGCCAGCAGAGCCGCGGACCAACGAAGGGCGAATGAGCGGTTCTTC.

Ten or more counts support this clonotype. The chain links TRBV4-2 to TRBJ1-3, with unresolved D. The germline V gene has CDR1 LGHNA and CDR2 YNFKEQ. The V and J ends lost 0 bases and 7 bases respectively, with 10 bases between them. The CDR3 is made up of 14 amino acids. The CDR3 DNA follows: TGTGCCAGCAGCCAAGAAGGTATTGCGAACACCATATATTTT. It yields the protein CASSQEGIANTIYF.

The chain couples TRBV11-2 to TRBJ1-5, with 9 bases lining up with TRBD1. Germline V gene lookup returns CDR1 SGHAT and CDR2 FQNNGV. The V gene end was trimmed by 5 bases and the J gene end by 4 bases; junction bases not matched to a gene: 12. CDR3 length equals 17 residues. The CDR3 coding sequence is TGTGCCAGCAGCCTATCCGGGACAGGGTCACATAATCAGCCCCAGCATTTT. Its protein is CASSLSGTGSHNQPQHF.

Within the sample, this clonotype is medium-sized. The rearrangement joins TRBV6-5 to TRBJ2-7, with 7 nucleotides matching TRBD1. Per the germline V gene, CDR1 is MNHEY and CDR2 is SVGAGI. The J segment lost 5 bases and the V segment lost 0 bases, leaving 4 bases of the junction unmatched. The CDR3 contains 14 residues. In DNA, the CDR3 is TGTGCCAGCAGTTACTCGATGACAGGGAACGAGCAGTACTTC. Amino acids: CASSYSMTGNEQYF.

This clonotype was counted once. This sequence joins TRBV6-2 or TRBV6-3 and TRBJ2-3; D not certain. In germline, CDR1 is MNHEY, CDR2 SVGEGT. Trimming left V 2 bases short and J 5 bases short, with 2 bases between. The CDR3 has 11 amino acids. As DNA, the CDR3 is TGTGCCAGCAGTTACGGAGATACGCAGTATTTT. Protein product: CASSYGDTQYF.

This clonotype was seen repeatedly, ten times or more. The chain recombines TRBV5-6 with TRBJ2-2, with 8 positions matching TRBD2. There are 16 residues in the CDR3. Germline CDR1 reads SGHDT; CDR2 reads YYEEEE. V shed 3 bases, J shed 2 bases, and the junction held 6 bases outside the gene matches. For the CDR3, the DNA is TGTGCCAGCAGCTCACTAGCGGCATTAAACACCGGGGAGCTGTTTTTT. Its translation: CASSSLAALNTGELFF. The full variable domain, rest sourced from reference TRBV5-6 and TRBJ2-2, is DAGVTQSPTHLIKTRGQQVTLRCSPKSGHDTVSWYQQALGQGPQFIFQYYEEEERQRGNFPDRFSGHQFPNYSSELNVNALLLGDSALYLCASSSLAALNTGELFFGEGSRLTVL.

This clonotype was recorded a few times. The chain joins TRBV19 to TRBJ1-1, with D maybe TRBD1 (5 bases). CDR1 LNHDA and CDR2 SQIVND come from the germline V gene (reference sequence). Trimming shortened V by 4 bases and J by 0 bases, and 18 bases separated the two germline ends. The CDR3 runs to 17 residues. This chain's CDR3 is CASSRSRDGAMNTEAFF. The CDR3, as DNA: TGTGCCAGTAGTAGATCACGGGACGGAGCGATGAACACTGAAGCTTTCTTT.

Ten or more counts support this clonotype. This chain connects TRBV3-1 to TRBJ2-7; no reliable D call. Trimming pared 2 bases from V and 5 bases from J, leaving 16 bases between. CDR3 size: 15 residues. Germline V gene sequence: CDR1 LGHDT, CDR2 YNNKEL (reference sequence). CDR3 amino acids: CASSQRPLSLDEQYF. As DNA, the CDR3 is TGTGCCAGCAGCCAACGGCCACTATCTCTCGACGAGCAGTACTTC.

This clonotype is termed medium-sized. The genes are TRBV20-1 and TRBJ1-6; no clear D gene. V lost 4 bases and J 10 bases, leaving 17 bases between the germline ends. Germline V gene sequence: CDR1 DFQATT, CDR2 SNEGSKA (reference sequence). The CDR3 runs 14 residues. This CDR3 is CSATPGQTRSPLHF. CDR3 DNA: TGCAGTGCTACTCCTGGCCAGACTAGATCACCCCTCCACTTT.

In its sample, this clonotype was seen many times. The chain joins TRBV4-1 to TRBJ1-1; D is ambiguous. Germline V lookup: CDR1 MGHRA, CDR2 YSYEKL. This CDR3 spans 13 amino acids. V lost 2 bases and J 0 bases, leaving 4 bases between the germline ends. Written as DNA, the CDR3 is TGCGCCAGCAGCCAATCCCTGAACACTGAAGCTTTCTTT. It is translated as CASSQSLNTEAFF.

Points on this clonotype: An end of the junction does not agree with germline; a read error may underlie this. CDR3 in amino acids: CSVVPGTQNVQYF. CDR3 nucleotide sequence: TGCAGTGTAGTCCCCGGGACCCAAAACGTTCAGTACTTC. The genes are TRBV20-1 and TRBJ2-4; D may be TRBD1 or TRBD2 (5 bases each). Germline V gene data show CDR1 as DFQATT and CDR2 as SNEGSKA (reference sequence). This CDR3 contains 13 residues.

This clonotype was counted at least ten times. The chain carries TRBV11-3 and TRBJ2-3, with D maybe TRBD2 (6 bases). This CDR3 contains 16 residues. V was clipped by 1 base and J by 0 bases, with 11 bases between them. Germline assignment: CDR1 SGHNT and CDR2 YENEEA. The CDR3 DNA is TGTGCCAGCAGCTTAGGACACAGCGGGAGCACAGATACGCAGTATTTT. Translation gives CASSLGHSGSTDTQYF.

As to this clonotype: Given a much more abundant clone one base away, this may be a read error. The chain carries TRBV11-3 and TRBJ2-3; the D gene could be TRBD1 or TRBD2 (5 bases each). V was trimmed by 8 bases and J by 4 bases, leaving 16 bases between them. From germline, CDR1 is SGHNT and CDR2 YENEEA. The CDR3 has 14 amino acids. CDR3 in amino acids: CASGHRRDPDTQYF. Written as DNA, the CDR3 is TGTGCCAGCGGCCACCGCCGGGACCCAGATACGCAGTATTTT.